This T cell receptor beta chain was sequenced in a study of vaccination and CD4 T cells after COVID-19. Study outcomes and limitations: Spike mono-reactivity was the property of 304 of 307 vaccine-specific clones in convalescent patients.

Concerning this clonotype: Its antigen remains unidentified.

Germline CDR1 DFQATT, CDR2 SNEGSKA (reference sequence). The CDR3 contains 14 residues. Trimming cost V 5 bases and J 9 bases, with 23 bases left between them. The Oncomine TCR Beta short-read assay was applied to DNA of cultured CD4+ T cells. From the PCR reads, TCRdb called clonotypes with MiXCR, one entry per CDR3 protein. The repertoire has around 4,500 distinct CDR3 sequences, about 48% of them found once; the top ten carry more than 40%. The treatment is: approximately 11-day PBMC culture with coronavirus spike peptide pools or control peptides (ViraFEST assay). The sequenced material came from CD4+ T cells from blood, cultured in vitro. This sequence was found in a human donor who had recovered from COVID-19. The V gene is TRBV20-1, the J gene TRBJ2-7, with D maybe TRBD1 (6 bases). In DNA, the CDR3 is TGCAGTGCTCCCCCCCCGGGACATGTCTTTCCGCAGTACTTC. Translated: CSAPPPGHVFPQYF.